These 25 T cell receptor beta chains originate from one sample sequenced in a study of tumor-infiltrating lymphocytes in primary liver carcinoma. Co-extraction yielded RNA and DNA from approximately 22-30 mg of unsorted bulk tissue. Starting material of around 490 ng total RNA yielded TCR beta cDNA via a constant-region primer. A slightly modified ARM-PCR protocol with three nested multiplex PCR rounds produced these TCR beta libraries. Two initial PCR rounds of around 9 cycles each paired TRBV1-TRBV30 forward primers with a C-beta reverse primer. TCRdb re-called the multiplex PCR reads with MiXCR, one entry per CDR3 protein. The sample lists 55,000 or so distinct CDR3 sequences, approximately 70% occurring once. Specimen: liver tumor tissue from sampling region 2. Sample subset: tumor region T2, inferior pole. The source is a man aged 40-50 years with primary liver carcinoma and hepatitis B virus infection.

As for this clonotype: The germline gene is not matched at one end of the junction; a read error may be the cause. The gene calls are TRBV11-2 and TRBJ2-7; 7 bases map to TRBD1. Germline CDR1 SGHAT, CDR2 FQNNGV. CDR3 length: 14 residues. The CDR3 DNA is TGTGCCAGCATCTTAGGTCAGACAGGGTACGAGCAGTACTTC. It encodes CASILGQTGYEQYF. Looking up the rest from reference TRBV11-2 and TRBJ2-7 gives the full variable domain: EAGVAQSPRYKIIEKRQSVAFWCNPISGHATLYWYQQILGQGPKLLIQFQNNGVVDDSQLPKDRFSAERLKGVDSTLKIQPAKLEDSAVYLCASILGQTGYEQYFGPGTRLTVT.

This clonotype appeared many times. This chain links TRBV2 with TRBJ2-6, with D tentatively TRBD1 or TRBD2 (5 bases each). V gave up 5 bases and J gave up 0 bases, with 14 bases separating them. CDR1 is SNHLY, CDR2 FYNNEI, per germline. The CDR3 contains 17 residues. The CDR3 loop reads CASSPTRDGSGANVLTF. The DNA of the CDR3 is TGTGCCAGCAGTCCGACACGGGACGGCTCTGGGGCCAACGTCCTGACTTTC. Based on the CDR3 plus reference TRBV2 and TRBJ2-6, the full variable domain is EPEVTQTPSHQVTQMGQEVILRCVPISNHLYFYWYRQILGQKVEFLVSFYNNEISEKSEIFDDQFSVERPDGSNFTLKIRSTKLEDSAMYFCASSPTRDGSGANVLTFGAGSRLTVL.

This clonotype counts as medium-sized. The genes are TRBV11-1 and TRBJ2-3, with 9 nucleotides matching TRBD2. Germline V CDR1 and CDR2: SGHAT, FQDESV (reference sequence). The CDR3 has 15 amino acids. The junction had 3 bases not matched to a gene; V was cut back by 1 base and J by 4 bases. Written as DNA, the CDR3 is TGTGCCAGCAGCTTAGTAGCGGGAGCTTCAGATACGCAGTATTTT. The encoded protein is CASSLVAGASDTQYF.

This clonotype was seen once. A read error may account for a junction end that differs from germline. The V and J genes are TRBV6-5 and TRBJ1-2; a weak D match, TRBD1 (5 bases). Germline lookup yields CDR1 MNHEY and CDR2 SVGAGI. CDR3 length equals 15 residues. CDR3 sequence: CANSPAAGTIYGYTF. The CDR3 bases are TGTGCCAACAGTCCTGCCGCAGGGACCATCTATGGCTACACCTTC.

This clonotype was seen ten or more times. Here the CDR3 reads CASSLRGRASYNEQFF. The DNA for the CDR3 is TGTGCCAGCAGCTTACGGGGCAGGGCCTCCTACAATGAGCAGTTCTTC. This chain links TRBV11-1 with TRBJ2-1; D tentatively reads TRBD1 or TRBD2 (5 bases each). Per germline, CDR1 SGHAT and CDR2 FQDESV (reference sequence). The CDR3 covers 16 residues. V lost 2 bases and J lost 0, with 11 bases in between.

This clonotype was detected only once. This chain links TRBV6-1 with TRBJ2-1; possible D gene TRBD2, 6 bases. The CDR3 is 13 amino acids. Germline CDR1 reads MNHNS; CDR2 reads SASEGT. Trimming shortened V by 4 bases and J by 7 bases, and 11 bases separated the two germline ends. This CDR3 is CASSVAELNEQFF. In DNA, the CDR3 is TGTGCCAGCAGTGTAGCGGAATTGAATGAGCAGTTCTTC.

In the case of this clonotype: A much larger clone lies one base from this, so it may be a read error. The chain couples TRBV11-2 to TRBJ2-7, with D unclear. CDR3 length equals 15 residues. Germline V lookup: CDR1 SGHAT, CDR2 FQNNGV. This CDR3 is CASILSGEATYEQYF. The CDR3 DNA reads TGTGCCAGCATCTTAAGTGGAGAGGCGACCTACGAGCAGTACTTC.

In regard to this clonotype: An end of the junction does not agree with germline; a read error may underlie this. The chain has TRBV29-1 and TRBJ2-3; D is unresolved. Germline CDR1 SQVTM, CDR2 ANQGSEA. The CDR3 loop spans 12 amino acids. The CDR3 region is CNVVGSTDTQYF. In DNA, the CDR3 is TGCAACGTTGTCGGCAGCACAGATACACAGTATTTT.

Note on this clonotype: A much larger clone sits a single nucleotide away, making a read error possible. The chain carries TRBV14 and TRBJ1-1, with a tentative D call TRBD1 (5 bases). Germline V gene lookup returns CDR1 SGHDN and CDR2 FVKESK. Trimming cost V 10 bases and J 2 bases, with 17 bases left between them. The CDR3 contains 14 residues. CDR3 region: CANRPREGNTEAFF. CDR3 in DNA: TGTGCCAACAGGCCCCGGGAGGGAAACACTGAAGCTTTCTTT.

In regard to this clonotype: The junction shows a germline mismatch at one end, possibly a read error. CDR3 region: CASSLDLGGWWQYF. CDR3 nucleotide sequence: TGTGCCAGTAGCTTAGATCTTGGTGGATGGTGGCAGTACTTC. The J gene is TRBJ2-7, the V gene TRBV11-2; D unclear. The CDR3 is made up of 14 amino acids. CDR1 SGHAT and CDR2 FQNNGV come from the germline V gene. The full variable domain, its missing parts supplied by reference TRBV11-2 and TRBJ2-7, is EAGVAQSPRYKIIEKRQSVAFWCNPISGHATLYWYQQILGQGPKLLIQFQNNGVVDDSQLPKDRFSAERLKGVDSTLKIQPAKLEDSAVYLCASSLDLGGWWQYFGPGTRLTVT.

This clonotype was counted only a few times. The CDR3 nucleotides read TGTGCCAGCACCGTCGAGGCAGACTACGAGCAGTACTTC. This translates into CASTVEADYEQYF. This chain connects TRBV6-1 to TRBJ2-7, with D uncertain. This CDR3 spans 13 amino acids. Between the trimmed V and J ends, which lost 7 bases and 3 bases, there was a span of 13 bases. The germline V gene encodes CDR1 MNHNS and CDR2 SASEGT.

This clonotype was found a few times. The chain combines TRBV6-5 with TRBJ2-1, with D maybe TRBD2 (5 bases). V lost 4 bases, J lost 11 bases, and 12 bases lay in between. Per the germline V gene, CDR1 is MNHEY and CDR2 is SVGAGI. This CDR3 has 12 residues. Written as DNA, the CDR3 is TGTGCCAGCAGTTCTGGGGAGCGGAAGCAGTTCTTC. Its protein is CASSSGERKQFF.

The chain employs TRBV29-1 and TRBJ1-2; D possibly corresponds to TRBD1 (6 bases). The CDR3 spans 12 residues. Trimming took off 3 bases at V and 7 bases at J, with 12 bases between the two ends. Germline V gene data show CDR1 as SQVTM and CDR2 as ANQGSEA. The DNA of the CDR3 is TGCAGCGTTGATACAGGGCCGTTTGGCTACACCTTC. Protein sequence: CSVDTGPFGYTF.

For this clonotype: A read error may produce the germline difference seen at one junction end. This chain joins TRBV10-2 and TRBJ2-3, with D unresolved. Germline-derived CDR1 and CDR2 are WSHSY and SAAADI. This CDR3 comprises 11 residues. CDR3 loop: CANSHTDTQYF. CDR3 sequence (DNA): TGCGCCAACAGTCACACAGATACGCAGTATTTT.

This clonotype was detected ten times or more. As DNA, the CDR3 is TGTGCCAGCAGCTTACCGCAGGGTGTTAATGTATTGTACTTC. This sequence encodes CASSLPQGVNVLYF. This chain connects TRBV7-9 to TRBJ2-7, with a tentative D call TRBD1 (5 bases). CDR3 length equals 14 residues. The germline V and J ends were trimmed by 2 bases and 12 bases, with 20 bases remaining between them. CDR1 and CDR2 (germline): SEHNR, FQNEAQ (reference sequence).

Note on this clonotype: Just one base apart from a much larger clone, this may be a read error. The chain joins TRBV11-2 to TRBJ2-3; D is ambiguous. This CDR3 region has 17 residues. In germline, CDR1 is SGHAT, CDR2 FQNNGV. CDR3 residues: CDSSLGFVTDSTDTQYF. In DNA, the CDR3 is TGTGACAGCAGCTTAGGGTTTGTGACGGATAGCACAGATACGCAGTATTTT.

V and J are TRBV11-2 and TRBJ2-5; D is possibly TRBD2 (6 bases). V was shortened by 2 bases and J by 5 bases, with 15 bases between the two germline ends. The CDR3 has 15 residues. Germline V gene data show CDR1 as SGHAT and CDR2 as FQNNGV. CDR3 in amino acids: CASSLTAGSGETQYF. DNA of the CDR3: TGTGCCAGCAGCTTAACAGCGGGCTCGGGGGAGACCCAGTACTTC.

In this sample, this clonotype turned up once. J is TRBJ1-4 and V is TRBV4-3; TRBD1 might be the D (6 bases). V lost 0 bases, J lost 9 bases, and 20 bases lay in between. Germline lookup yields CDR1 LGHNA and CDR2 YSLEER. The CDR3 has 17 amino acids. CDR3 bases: TGCGCCAGCAGCCAAGACCTCGCGGGGGGCGGGTTCCAAAAACTGTTTTTT. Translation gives CASSQDLAGGGFQKLFF.

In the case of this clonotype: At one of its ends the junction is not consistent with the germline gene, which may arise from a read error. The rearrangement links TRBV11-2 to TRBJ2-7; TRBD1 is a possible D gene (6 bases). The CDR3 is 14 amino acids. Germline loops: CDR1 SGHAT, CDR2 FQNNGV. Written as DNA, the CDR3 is TGTGTCAGCAGCTTTGGCGCAGGGGCGGGCGAGCAGTACTTC. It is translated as CVSSFGAGAGEQYF.

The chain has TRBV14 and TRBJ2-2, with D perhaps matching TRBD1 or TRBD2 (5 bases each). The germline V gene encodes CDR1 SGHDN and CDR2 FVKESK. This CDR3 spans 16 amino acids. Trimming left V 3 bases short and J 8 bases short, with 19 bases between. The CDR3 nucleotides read TGTGCCAGCAGCCACAGAAGGACGGGACCCACTGGGGAGCTGTTTTTT. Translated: CASSHRRTGPTGELFF. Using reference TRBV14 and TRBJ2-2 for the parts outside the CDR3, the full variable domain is EAGVTQFPSHSVIEKGQTVTLRCDPISGHDNLYWYRRVMGKEIKFLLHFVKESKQDESGMPNNRFLAERTGGTYSTLKVQPAELEDSGVYFCASSHRRTGPTGELFFGEGSRLTVL.

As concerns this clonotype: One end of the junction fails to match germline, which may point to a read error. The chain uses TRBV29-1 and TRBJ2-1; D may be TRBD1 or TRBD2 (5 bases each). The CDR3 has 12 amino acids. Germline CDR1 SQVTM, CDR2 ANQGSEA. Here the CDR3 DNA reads TGCAGCGCCCGCCCTGGGGGTAATGGGCAGTTCTTC. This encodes CSARPGGNGQFF.

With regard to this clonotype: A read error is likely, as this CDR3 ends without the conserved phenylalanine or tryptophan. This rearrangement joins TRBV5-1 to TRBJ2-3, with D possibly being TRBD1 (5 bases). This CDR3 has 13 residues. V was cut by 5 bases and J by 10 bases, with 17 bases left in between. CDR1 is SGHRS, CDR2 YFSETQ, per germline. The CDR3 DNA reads TGCGCCAGCAGAGGCGCAGGGCCGGATGCGCAGTATATT. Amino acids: CASRGAGPDAQYI.

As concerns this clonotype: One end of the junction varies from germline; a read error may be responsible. The CDR3 region is CAISDTIRDTEASF. Written as DNA, the CDR3 is TGTGCCATCAGTGACACAATAAGGGACACTGAAGCTTCCTTT. The chain uses TRBV10-3 and TRBJ1-1; maybe TRBD1 (6 bases). CDR1 and CDR2 from the germline V gene are ENHRY and SYGVKD. This CDR3 contains 14 residues.

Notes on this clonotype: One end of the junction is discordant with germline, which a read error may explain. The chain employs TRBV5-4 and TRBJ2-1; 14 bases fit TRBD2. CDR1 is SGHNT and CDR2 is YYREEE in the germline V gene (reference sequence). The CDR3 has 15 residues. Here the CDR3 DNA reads TGTGCCAGCAACACGGGACTAGCGGGAGCCAATGTGCAGTTCTTC. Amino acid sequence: CASNTGLAGANVQFF.

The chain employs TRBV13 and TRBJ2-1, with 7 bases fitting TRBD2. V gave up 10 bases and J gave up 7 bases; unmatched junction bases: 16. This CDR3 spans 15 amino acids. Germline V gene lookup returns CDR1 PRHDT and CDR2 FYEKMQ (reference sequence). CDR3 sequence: CANSLVGGPSNEQFF. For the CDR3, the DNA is TGTGCCAACAGTTTAGTGGGAGGGCCGTCTAATGAGCAGTTCTTC.